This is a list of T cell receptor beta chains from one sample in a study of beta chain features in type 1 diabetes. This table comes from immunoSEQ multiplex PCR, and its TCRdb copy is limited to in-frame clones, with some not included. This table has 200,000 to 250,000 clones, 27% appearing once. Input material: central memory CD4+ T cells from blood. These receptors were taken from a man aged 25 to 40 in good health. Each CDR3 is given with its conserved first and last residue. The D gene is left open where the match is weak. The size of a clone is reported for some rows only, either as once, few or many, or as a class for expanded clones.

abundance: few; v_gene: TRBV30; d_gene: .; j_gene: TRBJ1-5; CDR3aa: CAWTRRGNSNQPQHF; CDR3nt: TGTGCCTGGACCCGAAGGGGGAACAGCAATCAGCCCCAGCATTTT
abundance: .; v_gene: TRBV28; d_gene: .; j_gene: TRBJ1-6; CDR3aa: CASSLRDISSPLHF; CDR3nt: TGTGCCAGCAGTTTACGGGACATCTCGTCACCCCTCCACTTT
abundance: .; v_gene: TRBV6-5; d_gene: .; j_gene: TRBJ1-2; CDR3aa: CASSSSARSYGYTF; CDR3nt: .
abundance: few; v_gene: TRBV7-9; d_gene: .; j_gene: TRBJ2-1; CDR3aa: CASTPLGDEQFF; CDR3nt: TGTGCCAGCACCCCCCTTGGCGATGAGCAGTTCTTC
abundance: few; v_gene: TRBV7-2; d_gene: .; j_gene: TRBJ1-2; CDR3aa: CASSLGFGGYTF; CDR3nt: TGTGCCAGCAGCTTAGGGTTTGGGGGCTACACCTTC
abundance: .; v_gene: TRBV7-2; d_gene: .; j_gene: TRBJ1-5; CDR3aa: CASSYGAQPQPQHF; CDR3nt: TGTGCCAGCAGCTATGGGGCACAACCTCAGCCCCAGCATTTT
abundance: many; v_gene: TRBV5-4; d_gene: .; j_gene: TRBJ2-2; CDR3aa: CASSLTVANTGELFF; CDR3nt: TGTGCCAGCAGCTTAACCGTCGCGAACACCGGGGAGCTGTTTTTT
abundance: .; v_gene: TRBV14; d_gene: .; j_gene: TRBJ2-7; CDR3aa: CASSQDMRNEQYF; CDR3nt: TGTGCCAGCAGCCAAGATATGAGGAACGAGCAGTACTTC
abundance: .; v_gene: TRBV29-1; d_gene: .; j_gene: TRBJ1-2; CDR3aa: CSVSQGDYGYTF; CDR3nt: TGCAGCGTTTCTCAGGGTGACTATGGCTACACCTTC
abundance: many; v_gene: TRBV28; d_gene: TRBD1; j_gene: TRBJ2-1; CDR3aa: CASSLYRQGRYEQFF; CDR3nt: TGTGCCAGCAGTTTATATCGACAGGGGAGGTATGAGCAGTTCTTC
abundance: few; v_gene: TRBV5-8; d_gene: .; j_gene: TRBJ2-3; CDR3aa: CASIPSRGRSADTQYF; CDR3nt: TGTGCCAGCATTCCCTCGAGGGGGAGAAGCGCAGATACGCAGTATTTT
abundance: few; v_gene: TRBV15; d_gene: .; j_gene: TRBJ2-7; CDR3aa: CATSPGLSTYEQYF; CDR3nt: TGTGCCACCAGCCCCGGGTTAAGCACCTACGAGCAGTACTTC
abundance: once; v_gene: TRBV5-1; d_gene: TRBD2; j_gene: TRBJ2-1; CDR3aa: CASSIGLAGANEQFF; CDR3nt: TGCGCCAGCAGCATCGGACTAGCGGGTGCCAATGAGCAGTTCTTC
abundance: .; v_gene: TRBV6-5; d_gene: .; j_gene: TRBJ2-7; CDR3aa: CASSYSGGQYEQYF; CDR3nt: TGTGCCAGCAGTTACTCGGGGGGACAGTACGAGCAGTACTTC
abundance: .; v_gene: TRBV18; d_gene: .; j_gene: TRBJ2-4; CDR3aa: CASSDGTAKNIQYF; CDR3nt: TGTGCCAGCTCGGACGGGACAGCCAAAAACATTCAGTACTTC
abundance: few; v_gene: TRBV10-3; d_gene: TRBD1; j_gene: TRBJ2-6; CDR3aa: CAISDQGAAGANVLTF; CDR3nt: TGTGCCATCAGTGATCAGGGGGCGGCTGGGGCCAACGTCCTGACTTTC
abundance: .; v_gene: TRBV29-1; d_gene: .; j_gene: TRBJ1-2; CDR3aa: CSVMAVQGYTF; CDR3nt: TGCAGCGTTATGGCAGTGCAAGGCTACACCTTC
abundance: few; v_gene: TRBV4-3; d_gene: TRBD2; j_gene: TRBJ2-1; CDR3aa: CASSQDSGRGGWFF; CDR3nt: TGCGCCAGCAGCCAAGACAGCGGCCGCGGGGGGTGGTTCTTC
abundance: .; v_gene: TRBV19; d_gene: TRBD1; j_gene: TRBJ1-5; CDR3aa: CASKRGQGSNQPQHF; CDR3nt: TGTGCCAGTAAGAGAGGACAGGGAAGCAATCAGCCCCAGCATTTT
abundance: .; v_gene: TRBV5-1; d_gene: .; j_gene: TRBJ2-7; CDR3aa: CASSVQGGGDEQYF; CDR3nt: TGCGCCAGCAGCGTCCAGGGAGGAGGGGACGAGCAGTACTTC
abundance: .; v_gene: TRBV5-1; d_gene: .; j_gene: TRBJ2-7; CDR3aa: CASQTGSSYEQYF; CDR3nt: TGCGCCAGCCAGACCGGGTCCTCCTACGAGCAGTACTTC
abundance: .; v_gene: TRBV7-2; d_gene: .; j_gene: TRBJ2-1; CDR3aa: CASSSDWGEYEQFF; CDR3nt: TGTGCCAGCAGCTCAGACTGGGGGGAGTATGAGCAGTTCTTC
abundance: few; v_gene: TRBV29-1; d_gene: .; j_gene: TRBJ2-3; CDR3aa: CSVEDLDTQYF; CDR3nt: TGCAGCGTTGAAGATTTGGATACGCAGTATTTT
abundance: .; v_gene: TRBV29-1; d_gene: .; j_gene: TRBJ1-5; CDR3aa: CSAADSLNQPQHF; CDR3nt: TGCAGCGCCGCCGACAGCCTCAATCAGCCCCAGCATTTT
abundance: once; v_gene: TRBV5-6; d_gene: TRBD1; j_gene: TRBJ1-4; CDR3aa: CASSRWTGVGEKLFF; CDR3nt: TGTGCCAGCAGCAGGTGGACAGGGGTTGGAGAAAAACTGTTTTTT
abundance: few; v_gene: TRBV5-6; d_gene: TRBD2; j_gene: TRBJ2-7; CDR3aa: CASFLSGSIYEQYF; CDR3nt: TGTGCCAGTTTTTTGAGCGGGAGTATCTACGAGCAGTACTTC
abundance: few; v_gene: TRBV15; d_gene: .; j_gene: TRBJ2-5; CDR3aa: CATSRVGARQETQYF; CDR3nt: TGTGCCACCAGCAGAGTTGGCGCCAGACAAGAGACCCAGTACTTC
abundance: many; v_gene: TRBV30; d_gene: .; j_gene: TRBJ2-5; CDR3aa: CAWSLGSETQYF; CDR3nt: TGTGCCTGGAGTTTGGGGTCGGAGACCCAGTACTTC
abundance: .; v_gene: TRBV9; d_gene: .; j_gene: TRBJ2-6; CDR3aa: CASSVVPVSGANVLTF; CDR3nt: TGTGCCAGCAGCGTAGTTCCAGTCTCTGGGGCCAACGTCCTGACTTTC
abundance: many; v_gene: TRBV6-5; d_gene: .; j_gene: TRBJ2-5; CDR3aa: CAIGTRQETQYF; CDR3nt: TGTGCCATCGGGACACGGCAAGAGACCCAGTACTTC
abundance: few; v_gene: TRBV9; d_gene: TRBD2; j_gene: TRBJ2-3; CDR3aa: CASSVRLAGGSTDTQYF; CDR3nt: TGTGCCAGCAGCGTTCGACTAGCGGGGGGTAGCACAGATACGCAGTATTTT
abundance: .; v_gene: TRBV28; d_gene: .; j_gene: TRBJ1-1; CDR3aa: CASSSFQSTMNTEAFF; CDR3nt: TGTGCCAGCAGTTCGTTCCAGAGTACCATGAACACTGAAGCTTTCTTT
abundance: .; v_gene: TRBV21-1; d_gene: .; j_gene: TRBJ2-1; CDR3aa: CATRGFRTVLSSYNEQFF; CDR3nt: TGTGCCACCCGCGGATTTCGGACAGTTCTTAGCTCCTACAATGAGCAGTTCTTC
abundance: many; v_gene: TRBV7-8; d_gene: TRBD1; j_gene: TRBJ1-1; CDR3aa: CASSLGGQGEAFF; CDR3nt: TGTGCCAGCAGCTTAGGCGGACAGGGTGAAGCTTTCTTT
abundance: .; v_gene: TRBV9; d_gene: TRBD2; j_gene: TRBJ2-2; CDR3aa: CASSVDPSGRTGELFF; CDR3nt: TGTGCCAGCAGCGTAGACCCCAGCGGGAGGACCGGGGAGCTGTTTTTT
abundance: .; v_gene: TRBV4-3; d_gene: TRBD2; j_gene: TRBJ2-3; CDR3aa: CASSRGSGITDTQYF; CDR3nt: TGCGCCAGCAGCCGGGGTAGCGGGATCACAGATACGCAGTATTTT
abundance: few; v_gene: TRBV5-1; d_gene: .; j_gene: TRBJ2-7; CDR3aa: CASSSTPGRNYEQYF; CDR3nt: TGCGCCAGCAGCTCGACCCCGGGACGGAACTACGAGCAGTACTTC
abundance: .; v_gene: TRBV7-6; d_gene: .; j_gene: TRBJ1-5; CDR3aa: CASSLDGGRNQPQHF; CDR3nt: TGTGCCAGCAGCTTAGACGGGGGCCGGAATCAGCCCCAGCATTTT
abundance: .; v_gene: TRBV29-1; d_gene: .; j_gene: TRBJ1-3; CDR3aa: CSVAPYPGPSGNTIYF; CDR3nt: TGCAGCGTAGCACCTTATCCCGGACCTTCTGGAAACACCATATATTTT
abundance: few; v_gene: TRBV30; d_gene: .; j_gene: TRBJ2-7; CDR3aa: CAWRQHIGRDEQYF; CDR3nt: TGTGCCTGGAGGCAACATATCGGCAGGGACGAGCAGTACTTC
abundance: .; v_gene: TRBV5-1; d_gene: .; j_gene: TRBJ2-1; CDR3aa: CASSLGGESYNEQFF; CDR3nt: TGCGCCAGCAGCTTGGGAGGGGAGTCCTACAATGAGCAGTTCTTC
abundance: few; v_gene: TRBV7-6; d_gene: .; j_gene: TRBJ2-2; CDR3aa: CASSPVNTGELFF; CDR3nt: TGTGCCAGCAGCCCCGTGAACACCGGGGAGCTGTTTTTT
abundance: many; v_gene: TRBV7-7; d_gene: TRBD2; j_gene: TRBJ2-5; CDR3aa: CASRPGLAGGETQYF; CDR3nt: TGTGCCAGCAGACCCGGACTAGCGGGAGGAGAGACCCAGTACTTC
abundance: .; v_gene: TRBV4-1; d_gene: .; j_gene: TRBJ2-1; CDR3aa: CASSQARTAGWDEQFF; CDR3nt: TGCGCCAGCAGCCAAGCTAGGACTGCCGGTTGGGATGAGCAGTTCTTC
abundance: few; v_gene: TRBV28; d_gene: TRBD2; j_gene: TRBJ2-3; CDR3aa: CASSSGLAGEDTQYF; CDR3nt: TGTGCCAGCAGTTCGGGACTAGCGGGAGAGGATACGCAGTATTTT
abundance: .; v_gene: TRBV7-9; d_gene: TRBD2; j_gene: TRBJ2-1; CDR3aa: CASSFLAGGEQFF; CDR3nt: TGTGCCAGCAGCTTCCTAGCGGGAGGTGAGCAGTTCTTC
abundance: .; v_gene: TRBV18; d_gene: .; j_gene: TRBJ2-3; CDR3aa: CASSLDLLGSGTDTQYF; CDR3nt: TGTGCCAGCTCCCTGGACCTTCTGGGCTCTGGCACAGATACGCAGTATTTT
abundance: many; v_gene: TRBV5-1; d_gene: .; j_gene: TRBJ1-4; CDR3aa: CASRPQELNEKLFF; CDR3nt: TGCGCCAGCAGACCACAGGAGCTGAATGAAAAACTGTTTTTT
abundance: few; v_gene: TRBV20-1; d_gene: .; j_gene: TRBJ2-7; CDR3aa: CSASTYEQYF; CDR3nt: TGCAGTGCTAGTACCTACGAGCAGTACTTC
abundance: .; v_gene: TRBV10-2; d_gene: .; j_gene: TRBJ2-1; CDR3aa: CASSRQTLSEQFF; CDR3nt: TGCGCCAGCAGCAGACAGACATTGAGTGAGCAGTTCTTC
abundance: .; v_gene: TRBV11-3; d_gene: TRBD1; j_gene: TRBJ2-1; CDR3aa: CASSLGIGQGVNEQFF; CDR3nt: TGTGCCAGCAGCTTAGGGATCGGACAGGGTGTAAATGAGCAGTTCTTC
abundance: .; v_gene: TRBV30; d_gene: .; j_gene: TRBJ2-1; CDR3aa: CAWSGESRQFF; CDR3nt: TGTGCCTGGAGTGGAGAGTCAAGGCAGTTCTTC
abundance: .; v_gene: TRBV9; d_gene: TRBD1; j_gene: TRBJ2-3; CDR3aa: CASSDRSGGSDAQYF; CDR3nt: TGTGCCAGCAGCGATCGCTCAGGGGGTTCAGATGCGCAGTATTTT
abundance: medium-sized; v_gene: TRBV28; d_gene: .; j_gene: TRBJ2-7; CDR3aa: CASSFSQGTYEQYF; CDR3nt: TGTGCCAGCAGTTTTTCTCAGGGGACCTACGAGCAGTACTTC
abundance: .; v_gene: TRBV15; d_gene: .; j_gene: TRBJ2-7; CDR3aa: CATSRDDSGTYEQYF; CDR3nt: TGTGCCACCAGCAGAGATGACTCCGGTACCTACGAGCAGTACTTC
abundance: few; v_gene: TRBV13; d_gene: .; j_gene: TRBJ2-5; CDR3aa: CASSVGRAQETQYF; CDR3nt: TGTGCCAGCAGCGTGGGCCGAGCCCAAGAGACCCAGTACTTC